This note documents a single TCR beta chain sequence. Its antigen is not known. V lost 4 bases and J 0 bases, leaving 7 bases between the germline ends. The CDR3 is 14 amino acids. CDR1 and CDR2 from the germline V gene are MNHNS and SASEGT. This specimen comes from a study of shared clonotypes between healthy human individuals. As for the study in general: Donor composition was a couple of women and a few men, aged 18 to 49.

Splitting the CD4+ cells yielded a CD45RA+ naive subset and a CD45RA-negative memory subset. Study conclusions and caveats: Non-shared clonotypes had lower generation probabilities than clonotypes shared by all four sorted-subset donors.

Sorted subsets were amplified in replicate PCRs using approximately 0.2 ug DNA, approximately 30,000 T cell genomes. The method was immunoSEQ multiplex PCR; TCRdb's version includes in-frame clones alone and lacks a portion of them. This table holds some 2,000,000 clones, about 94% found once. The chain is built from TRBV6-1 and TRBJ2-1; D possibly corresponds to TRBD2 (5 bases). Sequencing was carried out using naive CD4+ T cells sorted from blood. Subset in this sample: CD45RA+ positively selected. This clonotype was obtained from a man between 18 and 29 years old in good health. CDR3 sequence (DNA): TGTGCCAGCAGTGCGGGAATCTCCTACAATGAGCAGTTCTTC. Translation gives CASSAGISYNEQFF.